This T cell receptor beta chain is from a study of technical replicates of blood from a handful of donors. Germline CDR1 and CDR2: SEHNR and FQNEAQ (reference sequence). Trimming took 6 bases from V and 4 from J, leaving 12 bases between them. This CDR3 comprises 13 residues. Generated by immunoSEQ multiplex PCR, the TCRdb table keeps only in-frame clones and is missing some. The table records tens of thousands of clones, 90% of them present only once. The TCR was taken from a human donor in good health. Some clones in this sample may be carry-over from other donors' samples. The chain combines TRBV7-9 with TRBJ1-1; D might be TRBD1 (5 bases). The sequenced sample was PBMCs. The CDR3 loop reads CASRPTGGTEAFF. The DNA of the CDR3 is TGTGCCAGCAGACCAACGGGGGGCACTGAAGCTTTCTTT.